This TCR beta chain is from a study of vaccination effects on CD4 cells after COVID-19. Concerning this clone: What it binds is not known.

Study conclusions and caveats: Clones induced by infection and by vaccine showed marked clonal contraction late after vaccination. Of the vaccine-induced clones from healthy vaccinees, merely 1 of 255 recognized common cold coronaviruses as well.

Sequencing in the ViraFEST assay came after antigen-specific CD4+ T cells had been expanded with viral peptide pools, which were used to stimulate PBMC. Subsequent to less than twelve days of culture, CD4+ T cells were isolated. Vaccine recipients had no previous SARS-CoV-2 infection; their nucleocapsid antibodies were negative. A few million PBMC per well were cultured with 9 to 10 IU/ml IL-2 and roughly 11 ug/ml peptides. Sequencing used immunoSEQ multiplex PCR; TCRdb keeps in-frame clones, though not all of them. Among about 19,000 clones, approximately 70% were seen once, and the ten largest hold roughly 16%. V shed 5 bases, J shed 7 bases, and the junction held 9 bases outside the gene matches. This CDR3 is built from 15 residues. Germline V lookup: CDR1 SGHRS, CDR2 YFSETQ.

This chain links TRBV5-1 with TRBJ2-7, with 13 bases that match TRBD2. The receptor comes from a human donor who received a COVID-19 vaccine. This specimen consisted of CD4+ T cells from PBMCs cultured with HCoV-229E spike peptides, obtained before COVID-19 vaccination. The DNA of the CDR3 is TGCGCCAGCAGGCGGACTAGCGGGAGCGGACAGGAGCAGTACTTC. This sequence encodes CASRRTSGSGQEQYF.